The clone carrying this TCR beta chain was observed a handful of times. This entry belongs to a study of T cell changes during pregnancy in multiple sclerosis. V gave up 4 bases and J gave up 2 bases, with 15 bases separating them. This CDR3 spans 15 amino acids. Germline CDR1 and CDR2: GTSNPN and SVGIG (reference sequence). Using immunoSEQ multiplex PCR, the repertoire was profiled, and TCRdb retains in-frame clones only, with some absent. The sample has tens of thousands of clones, about 91% seen once. Sample: peripheral blood, taken in the second trimester of pregnancy. The TCR was taken from a female donor in good health, enrolled as a control in a pregnancy study. V and J are TRBV30 and TRBJ1-5; tentative D call: TRBD1 (6 bases). CDR3 residues: CAWTRGTRGNQPQHF. The CDR3 DNA is TGTGCCTGGACCCGAGGGACAAGGGGCAATCAGCCCCAGCATTTT.